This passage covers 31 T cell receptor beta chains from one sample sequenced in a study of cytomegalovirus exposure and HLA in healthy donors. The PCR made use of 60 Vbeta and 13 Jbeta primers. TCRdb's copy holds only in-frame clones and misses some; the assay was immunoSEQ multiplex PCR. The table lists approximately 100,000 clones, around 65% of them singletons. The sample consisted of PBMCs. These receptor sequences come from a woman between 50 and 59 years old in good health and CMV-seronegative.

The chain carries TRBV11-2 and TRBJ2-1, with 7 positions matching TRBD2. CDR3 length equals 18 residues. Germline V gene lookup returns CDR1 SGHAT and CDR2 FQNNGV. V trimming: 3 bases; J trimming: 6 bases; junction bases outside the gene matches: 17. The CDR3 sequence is CASSFREGRVAFGNEQFF. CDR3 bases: TGTGCCAGCAGCTTCAGGGAGGGAAGGGTCGCTTTCGGCAATGAGCAGTTCTTC. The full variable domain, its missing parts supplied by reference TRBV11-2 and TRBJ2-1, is EAGVAQSPRYKIIEKRQSVAFWCNPISGHATLYWYQQILGQGPKLLIQFQNNGVVDDSQLPKDRFSAERLKGVDSTLKIQPAKLEDSAVYLCASSFREGRVAFGNEQFFGPGTRLTVL.

CDR3 in amino acids: CASSIAAGNEETQYF. Written as DNA, the CDR3 is TGTGCCAGTAGTATCGCAGCGGGGAATGAAGAGACCCAGTACTTC. The chain joins TRBV19 to TRBJ2-5; 7 nucleotides agree with TRBD2. The J segment lost 3 bases and the V segment lost 3 bases, leaving 7 bases of the junction unmatched. The V gene's germline CDR1 is LNHDA and CDR2 SQIVND (reference sequence). There are 15 residues in the CDR3. Filled out from reference TRBV19 and TRBJ2-5, the complete variable domain reads DGGITQSPKYLFRKEGQNVTLSCEQNLNHDAMYWYRQDPGQGLRLIYYSQIVNDFQKGDIAEGYSVSREKKESFPLTVTSAQKNPTAFYLCASSIAAGNEETQYFGPGTRLLVL.

The CDR3 DNA sequence: TGCGCCAGCAGCTTGTACCCCAGGGATACGCAGTATTTT. Its protein product is CASSLYPRDTQYF. The V and J genes are TRBV5-1 and TRBJ2-3; D gene unclear. CDR1 is SGHRS, CDR2 YFSETQ, per germline. V lost 1 base, J lost 6 bases, and 9 bases lay in between. CDR3 size: 13 residues.

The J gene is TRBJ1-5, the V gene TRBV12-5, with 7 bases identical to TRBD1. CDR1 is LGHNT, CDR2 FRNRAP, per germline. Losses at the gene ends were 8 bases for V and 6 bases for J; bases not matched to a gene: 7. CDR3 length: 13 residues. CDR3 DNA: TGTGCTAGTCGACAGGGCCGATTTCAGCCCCAGCATTTT. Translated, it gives CASRQGRFQPQHF.

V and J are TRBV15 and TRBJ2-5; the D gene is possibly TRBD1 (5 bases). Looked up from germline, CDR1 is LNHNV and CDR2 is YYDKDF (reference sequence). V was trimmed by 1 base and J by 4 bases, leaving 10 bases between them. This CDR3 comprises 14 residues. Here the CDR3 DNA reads TGTGCCACCAGCAGAGGGGCAGGGATAGAGACCCAGTACTTC. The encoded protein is CATSRGAGIETQYF.

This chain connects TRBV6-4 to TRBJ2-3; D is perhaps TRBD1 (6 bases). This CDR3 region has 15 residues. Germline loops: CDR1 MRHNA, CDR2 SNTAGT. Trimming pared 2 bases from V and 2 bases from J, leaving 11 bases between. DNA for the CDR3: TGTGCCAGCAGTGACATGGGGGCCGTCACAGATACGCAGTATTTT. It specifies CASSDMGAVTDTQYF.

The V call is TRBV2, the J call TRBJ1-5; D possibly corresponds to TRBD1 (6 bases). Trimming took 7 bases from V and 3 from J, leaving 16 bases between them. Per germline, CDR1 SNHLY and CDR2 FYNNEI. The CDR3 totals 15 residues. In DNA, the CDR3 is TGTGCCAGCATTGGGGAGAGGGGGTCCAATCAGCCCCAGCATTTT. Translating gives CASIGERGSNQPQHF.

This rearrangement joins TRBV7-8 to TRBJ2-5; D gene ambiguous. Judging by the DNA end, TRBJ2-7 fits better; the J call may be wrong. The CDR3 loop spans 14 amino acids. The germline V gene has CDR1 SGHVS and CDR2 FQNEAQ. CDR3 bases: TGTGCCAGCAGCCTCCGGGTAGGCTCCTACGAGCAGTACTTC. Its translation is CASSLRVGSYEQYF.

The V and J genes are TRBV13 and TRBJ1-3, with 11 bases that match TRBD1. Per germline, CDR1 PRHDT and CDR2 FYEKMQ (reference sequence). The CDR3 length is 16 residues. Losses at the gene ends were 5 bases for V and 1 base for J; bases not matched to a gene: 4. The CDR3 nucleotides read TGTGCCAGCAGCACAGGGACAGGGGGTTCTGGAAACACCATATATTTT. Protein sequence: CASSTGTGGSGNTIYF.

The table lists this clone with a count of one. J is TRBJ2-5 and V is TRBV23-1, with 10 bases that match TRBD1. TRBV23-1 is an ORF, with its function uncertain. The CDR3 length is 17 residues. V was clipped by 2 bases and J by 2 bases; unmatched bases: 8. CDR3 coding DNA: TGCGCCAGCAGTCAAAAGGACAGGGGGTTTCGTCAAGAGACCCAGTACTTC. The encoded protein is CASSQKDRGFRQETQYF.

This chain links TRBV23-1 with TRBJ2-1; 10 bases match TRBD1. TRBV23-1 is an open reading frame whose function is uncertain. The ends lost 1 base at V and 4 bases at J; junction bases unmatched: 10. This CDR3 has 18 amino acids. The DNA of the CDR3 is TGCGCCAGCAGTCAATTTCCGGTCGGGACAGGGGTATACAATGAGCAGTTCTTC. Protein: CASSQFPVGTGVYNEQFF.

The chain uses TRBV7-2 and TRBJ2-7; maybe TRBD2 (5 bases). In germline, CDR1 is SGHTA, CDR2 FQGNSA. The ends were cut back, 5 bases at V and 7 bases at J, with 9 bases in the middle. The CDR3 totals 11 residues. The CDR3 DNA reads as TGTGCCAGCAGCAGCTCGGGGGAGCAGTACTTC. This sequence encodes CASSSSGEQYF.

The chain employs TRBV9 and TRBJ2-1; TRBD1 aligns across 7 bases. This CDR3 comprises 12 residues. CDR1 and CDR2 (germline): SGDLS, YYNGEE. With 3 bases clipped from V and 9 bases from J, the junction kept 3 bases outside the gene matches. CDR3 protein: CASSGQGVEQFF. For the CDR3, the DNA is TGTGCCAGCAGCGGACAGGGCGTTGAGCAGTTCTTC. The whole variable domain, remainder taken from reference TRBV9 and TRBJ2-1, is DSGVTQTPKHLITATGQRVTLRCSPRSGDLSVYWYQQSLDQGLQFLIQYYNGEERAKGNILERFSAQQFPDLHSELNLSSLELGDSALYFCASSGQGVEQFFGPGTRLTVL.

CDR3 in amino acids: CASSPRGTPNEKLFF. In DNA, the CDR3 is TGTGCCAGCAGCCCTCGGGGGACCCCAAATGAAAAACTGTTTTTT. The chain combines TRBV9 with TRBJ1-4; D may be TRBD1 (5 bases). V was clipped by 4 bases and J by 5 bases, with 15 bases between them. Germline CDR1 and CDR2: SGDLS and YYNGEE. This CDR3 has 15 amino acids. Using reference TRBV9 and TRBJ1-4 for the parts outside the CDR3, the full variable domain is DSGVTQTPKHLITATGQRVTLRCSPRSGDLSVYWYQQSLDQGLQFLIQYYNGEERAKGNILERFSAQQFPDLHSELNLSSLELGDSALYFCASSPRGTPNEKLFFGSGTQLSVL.

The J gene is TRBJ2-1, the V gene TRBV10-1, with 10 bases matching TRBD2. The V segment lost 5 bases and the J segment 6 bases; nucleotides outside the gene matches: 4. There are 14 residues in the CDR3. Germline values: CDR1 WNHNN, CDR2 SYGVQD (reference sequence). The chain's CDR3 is CASSSSGGPNEQFF. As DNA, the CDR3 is TGCGCCAGCAGTTCTAGCGGGGGACCCAATGAGCAGTTCTTC.

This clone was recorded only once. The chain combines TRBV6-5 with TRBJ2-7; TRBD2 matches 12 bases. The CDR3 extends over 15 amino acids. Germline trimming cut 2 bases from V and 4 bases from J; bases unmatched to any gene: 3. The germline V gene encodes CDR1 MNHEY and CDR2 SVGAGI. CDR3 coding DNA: TGTGCCAGCAGTTACGGGACTAGCGGGCTGTACGAGCAGTACTTC. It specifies CASSYGTSGLYEQYF.

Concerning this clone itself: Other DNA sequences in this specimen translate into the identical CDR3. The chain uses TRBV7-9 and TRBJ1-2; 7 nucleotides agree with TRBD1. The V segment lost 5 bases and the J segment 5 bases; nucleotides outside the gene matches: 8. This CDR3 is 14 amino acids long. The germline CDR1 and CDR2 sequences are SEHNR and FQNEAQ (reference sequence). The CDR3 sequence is CASSPGTDTYGYTF. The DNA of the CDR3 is TGTGCCAGCAGCCCGGGGACAGATACATATGGCTACACCTTC.

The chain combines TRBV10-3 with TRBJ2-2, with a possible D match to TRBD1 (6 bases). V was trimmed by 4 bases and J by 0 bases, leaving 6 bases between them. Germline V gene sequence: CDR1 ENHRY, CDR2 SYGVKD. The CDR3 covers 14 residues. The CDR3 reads CAISGTANTGELFF. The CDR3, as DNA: TGTGCCATCAGTGGGACAGCGAACACCGGGGAGCTGTTTTTT.

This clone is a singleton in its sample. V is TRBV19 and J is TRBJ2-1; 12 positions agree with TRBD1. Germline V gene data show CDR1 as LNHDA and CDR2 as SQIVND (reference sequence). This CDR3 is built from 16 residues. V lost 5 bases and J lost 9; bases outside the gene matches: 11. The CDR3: CASSPHRDRGLTEQFF. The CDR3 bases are TGTGCCAGTAGTCCCCACCGGGACAGGGGGCTCACTGAGCAGTTCTTC.

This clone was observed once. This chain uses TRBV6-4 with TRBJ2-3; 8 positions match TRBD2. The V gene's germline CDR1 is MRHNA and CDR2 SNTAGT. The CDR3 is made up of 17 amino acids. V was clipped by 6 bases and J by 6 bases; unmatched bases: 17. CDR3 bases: TGTGCCAGCAGGCCACGGCCGGGGACGGGGGGGCCGGATACGCAGTATTTT. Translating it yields CASRPRPGTGGPDTQYF.

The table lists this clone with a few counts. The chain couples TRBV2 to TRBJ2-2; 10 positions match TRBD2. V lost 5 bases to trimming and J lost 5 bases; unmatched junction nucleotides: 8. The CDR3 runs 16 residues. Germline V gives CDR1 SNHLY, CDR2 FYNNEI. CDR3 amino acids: CASSPSGSLRTGELFF. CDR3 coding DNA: TGTGCCAGCAGTCCTAGCGGGAGTCTTCGGACCGGGGAGCTGTTTTTT.

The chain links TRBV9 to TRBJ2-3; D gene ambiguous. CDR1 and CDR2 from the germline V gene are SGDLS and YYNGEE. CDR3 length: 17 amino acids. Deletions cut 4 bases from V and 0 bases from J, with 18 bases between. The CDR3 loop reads CASSPRPRPTSTDTQYF. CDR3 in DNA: TGTGCCAGCAGCCCCCGCCCGCGGCCCACTAGCACAGATACGCAGTATTTT. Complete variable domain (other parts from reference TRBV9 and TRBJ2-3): DSGVTQTPKHLITATGQRVTLRCSPRSGDLSVYWYQQSLDQGLQFLIQYYNGEERAKGNILERFSAQQFPDLHSELNLSSLELGDSALYFCASSPRPRPTSTDTQYFGPGTRLTVL.

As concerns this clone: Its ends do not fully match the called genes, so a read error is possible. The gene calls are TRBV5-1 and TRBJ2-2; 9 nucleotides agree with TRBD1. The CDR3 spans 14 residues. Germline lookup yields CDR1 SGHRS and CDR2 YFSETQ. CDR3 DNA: TGCGCCAGCAGGTTGGGGACAGGGACCGGGGAGCTGTTTTTT. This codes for CASRLGTGTGELFF.

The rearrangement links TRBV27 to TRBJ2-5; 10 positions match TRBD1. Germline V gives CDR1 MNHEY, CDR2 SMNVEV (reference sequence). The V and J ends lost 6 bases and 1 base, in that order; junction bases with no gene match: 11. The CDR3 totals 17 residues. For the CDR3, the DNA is TGTGCCAGCAGGATCGGGACAGGGGCATTGACCCAAGAGACCCAGTACTTC. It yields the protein CASRIGTGALTQETQYF.

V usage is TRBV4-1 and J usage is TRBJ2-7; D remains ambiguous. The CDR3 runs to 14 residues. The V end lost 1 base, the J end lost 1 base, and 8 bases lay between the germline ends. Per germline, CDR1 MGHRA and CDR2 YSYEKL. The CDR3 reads CASSQGALSYEQYF. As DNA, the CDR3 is TGCGCCAGCAGCCAAGGGGCCTTATCCTACGAGCAGTACTTC.

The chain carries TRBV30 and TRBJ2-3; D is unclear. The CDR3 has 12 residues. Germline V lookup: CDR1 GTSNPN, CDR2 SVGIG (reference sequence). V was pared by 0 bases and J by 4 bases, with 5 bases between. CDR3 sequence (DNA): TGTGCCTGGAGTGTCGGGTCAGATACGCAGTATTTT. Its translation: CAWSVGSDTQYF. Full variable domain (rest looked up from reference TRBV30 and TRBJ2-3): SQTIHQWPATLVQPVGSPLSLECTVEGTSNPNLYWYRQAAGRGLQLLFYSVGIGQISSEVPQNLSASRPQDRQFILSSKKLLLSDSGFYLCAWSVGSDTQYFGPGTRLTVL.

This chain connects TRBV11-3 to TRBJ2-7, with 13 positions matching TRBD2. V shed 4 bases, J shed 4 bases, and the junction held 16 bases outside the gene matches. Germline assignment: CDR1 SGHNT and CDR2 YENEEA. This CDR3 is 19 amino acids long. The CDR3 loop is CASSSSGLAGPDRGYEQYF. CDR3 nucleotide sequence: TGTGCCAGCAGCTCTTCGGGACTAGCGGGACCCGACCGGGGGTACGAGCAGTACTTC.

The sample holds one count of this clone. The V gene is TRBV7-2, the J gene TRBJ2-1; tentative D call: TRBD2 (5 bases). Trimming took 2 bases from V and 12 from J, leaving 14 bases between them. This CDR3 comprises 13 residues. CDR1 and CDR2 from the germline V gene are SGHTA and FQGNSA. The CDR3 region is CASSLWELEVQFF. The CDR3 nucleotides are TGTGCCAGCAGCTTATGGGAGTTAGAGGTGCAGTTCTTC. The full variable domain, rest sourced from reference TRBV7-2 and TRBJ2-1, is GAGVSQSPSNKVTEKGKDVELRCDPISGHTALYWYRQSLGQGLEFLIYFQGNSAPDKSGLPSDRFSAERTGGSVSTLTIQRTQQEDSAVYLCASSLWELEVQFFGPGTRLTVL.

CDR3 bases: TGTGCCAGCAGCCCTACTAGCGGGCTCGCATTTGAGCAGTTCTTC. It codes for CASSPTSGLAFEQFF. The V call is TRBV7-3, the J call TRBJ2-1; the match to TRBD2 covers 9 bases. CDR1 and CDR2 (germline): SGHTA, FQGTGA. V shed 5 bases and J 9 bases; nucleotides not matched to a gene: 11. The CDR3 covers 15 residues.

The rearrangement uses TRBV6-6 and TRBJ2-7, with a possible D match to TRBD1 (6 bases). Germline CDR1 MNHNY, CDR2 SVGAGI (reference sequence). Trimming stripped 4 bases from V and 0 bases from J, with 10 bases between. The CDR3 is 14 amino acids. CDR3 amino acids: CASSSTGASYEQYF. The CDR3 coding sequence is TGTGCCAGCAGTTCGACAGGTGCCTCCTACGAGCAGTACTTC.

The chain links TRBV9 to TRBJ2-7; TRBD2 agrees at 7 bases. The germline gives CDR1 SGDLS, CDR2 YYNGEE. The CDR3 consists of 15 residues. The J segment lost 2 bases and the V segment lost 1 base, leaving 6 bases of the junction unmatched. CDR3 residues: CASSVTAGSPYEQYF. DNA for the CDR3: TGTGCCAGCAGCGTAACAGCGGGATCCCCCTACGAGCAGTACTTC.